Reported below is one T cell receptor (beta chain). In the study's own analysis: Amplification with reference gene primers provided the estimates of nucleated cell counts. Profiling relied on immunoSEQ multiplex PCR, and the TCRdb table lists in-frame clones only, not all of them. The D gene and trimming were derived from the DNA, and the V and J assignments and clone size from that table. Of 200,000 to 250,000 clones listed, approximately 90% are singletons. This sample is drawn from a study of blood T cell repertoires in COVID-19. Study-level information: The origin of the acute and convalescent COVID-19 samples was the United States, Italy and Spain.

The J segment lost 2 bases and the V segment lost 6 bases, leaving 4 bases of the junction unmatched. The CDR3 covers 13 residues. Sequenced material: peripheral blood. The clonotype originates from a man in his thirties or forties with COVID-19, enrolled during active disease. This chain joins TRBV12-3 or TRBV12-4 and TRBJ2-7; 7 bases match TRBD2. As DNA, the CDR3 is TGTGCCAGCAGGTCCGGGACTACCTACGAGCAGTACTTC. Its protein is CASRSGTTYEQYF.